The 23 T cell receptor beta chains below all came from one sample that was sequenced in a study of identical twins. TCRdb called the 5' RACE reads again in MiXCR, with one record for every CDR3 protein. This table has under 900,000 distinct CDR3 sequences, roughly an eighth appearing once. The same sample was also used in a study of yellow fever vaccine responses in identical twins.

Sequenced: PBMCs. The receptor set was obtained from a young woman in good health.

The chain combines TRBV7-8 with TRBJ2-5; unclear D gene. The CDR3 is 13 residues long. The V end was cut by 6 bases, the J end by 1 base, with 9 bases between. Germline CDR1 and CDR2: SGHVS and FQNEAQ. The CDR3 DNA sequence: TGTGCCAGCAGGTCCCGGGCCCAAGAGACCCAGTACTTC. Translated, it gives CASRSRAQETQYF.

DNA of the CDR3: TGCGCCAGCAGCTTGGACCCCAGGGACGAAGGGTCACTAGCCCCGCGTGTTACGCAGTATTTT. Amino acids: CASSLDPRDEGSLAPRVTQYF. This chain joins TRBV5-1 and TRBJ2-3; D might be TRBD2 (6 bases). The CDR3 contains 21 residues. Germline-derived CDR1 and CDR2 are SGHRS and YFSETQ. V lost 0 bases, J lost 8 bases, and 34 bases lay in between. The variable domain in full, completed from reference TRBV5-1 and TRBJ2-3, reads KAGVTQTPRYLIKTRGQQVTLSCSPISGHRSVSWYQQTPGQGLQFLFEYFSETQRNKGNFPGRFSGRQFSNSRSEMNVSTLELGDSALYLCASSLDPRDEGSLAPRVTQYFGPGTRLTVL.

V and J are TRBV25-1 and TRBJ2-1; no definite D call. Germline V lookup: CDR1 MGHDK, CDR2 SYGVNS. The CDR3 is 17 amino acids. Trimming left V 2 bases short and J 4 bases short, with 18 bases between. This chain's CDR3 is CASSETPGIALYNEQFF. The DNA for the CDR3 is TGTGCCAGCAGTGAAACCCCAGGTATAGCCCTTTACAATGAGCAGTTCTTC.

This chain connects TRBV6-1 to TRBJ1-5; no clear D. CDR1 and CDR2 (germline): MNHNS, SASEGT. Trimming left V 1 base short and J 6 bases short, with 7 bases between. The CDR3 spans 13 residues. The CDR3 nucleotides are TGTGCCAGCAGTGAAGGGACGGTTCAGCCCCAGCATTTT. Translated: CASSEGTVQPQHF.

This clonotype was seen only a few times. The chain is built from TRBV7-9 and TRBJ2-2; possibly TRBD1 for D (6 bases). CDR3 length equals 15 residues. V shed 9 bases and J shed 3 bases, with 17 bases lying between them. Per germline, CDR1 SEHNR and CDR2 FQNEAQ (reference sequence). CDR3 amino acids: CASTLWPGDTGELFF. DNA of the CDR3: TGTGCCAGTACCTTATGGCCAGGGGACACCGGGGAGCTGTTTTTT.

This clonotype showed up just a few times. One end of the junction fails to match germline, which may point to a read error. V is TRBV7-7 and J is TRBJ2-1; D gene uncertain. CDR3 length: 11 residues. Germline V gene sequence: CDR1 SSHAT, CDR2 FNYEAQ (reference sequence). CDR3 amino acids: CASSSGPSMVF. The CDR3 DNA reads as TGTGCCAGCAGCTCCGGACCTTCTATGGTCTTC.

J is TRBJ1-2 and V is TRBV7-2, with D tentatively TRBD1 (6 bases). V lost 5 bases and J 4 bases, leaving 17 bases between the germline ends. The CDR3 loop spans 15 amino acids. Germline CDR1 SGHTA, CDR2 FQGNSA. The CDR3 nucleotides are TGTGCCAGCAGCACAACCGGGACATACGTCTATGGCTACACCTTC. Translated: CASSTTGTYVYGYTF.

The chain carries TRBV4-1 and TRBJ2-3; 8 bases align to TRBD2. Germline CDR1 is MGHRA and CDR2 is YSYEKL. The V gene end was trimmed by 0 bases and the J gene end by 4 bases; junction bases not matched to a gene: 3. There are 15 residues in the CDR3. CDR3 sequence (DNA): TGCGCCAGCAGCCAAGAGGGACTAGATGCAGATACGCAGTATTTT. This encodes CASSQEGLDADTQYF.

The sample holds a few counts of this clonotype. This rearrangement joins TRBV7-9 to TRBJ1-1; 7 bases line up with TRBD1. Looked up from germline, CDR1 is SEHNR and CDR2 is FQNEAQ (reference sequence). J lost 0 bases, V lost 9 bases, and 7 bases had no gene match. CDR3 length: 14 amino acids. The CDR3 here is CASGQVIMNTEAFF. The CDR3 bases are TGTGCCAGTGGACAGGTAATCATGAACACTGAAGCTTTCTTT. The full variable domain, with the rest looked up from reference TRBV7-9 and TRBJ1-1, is DTGVSQNPRHKITKRGQNVTFRCDPISEHNRLYWYRQTLGQGPEFLTYFQNEAQLEKSRLLSDRFSAERPKGSFSTLEIQRTEQGDSAMYLCASGQVIMNTEAFFGQGTRLTVV.

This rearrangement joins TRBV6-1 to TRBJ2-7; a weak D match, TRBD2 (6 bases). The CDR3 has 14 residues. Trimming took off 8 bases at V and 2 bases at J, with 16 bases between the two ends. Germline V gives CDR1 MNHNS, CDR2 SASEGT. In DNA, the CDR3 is TGTGCCAGCCAGGAGGGAACAGGTGCCTACGAGCAGTACGTC. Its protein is CASQEGTGAYEQYV.

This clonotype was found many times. The DNA for the CDR3 is TGCAGCGCCAGGGGACTAGCGGGACTATCGGGCTACAATGAGCAGTTCTTC. Translated, it gives CSARGLAGLSGYNEQFF. The chain couples TRBV29-1 to TRBJ2-1; 13 nucleotides match TRBD2. The length of the CDR3 is 17 residues. The germline V gene has CDR1 SQVTM and CDR2 ANQGSEA. J gave up 3 bases and V 7 bases, and 12 bases lay outside the gene matches.

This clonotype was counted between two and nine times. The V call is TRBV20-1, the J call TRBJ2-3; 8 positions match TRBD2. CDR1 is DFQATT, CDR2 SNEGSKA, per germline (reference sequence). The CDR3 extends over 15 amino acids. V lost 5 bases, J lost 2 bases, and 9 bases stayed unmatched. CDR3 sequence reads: CSAESGGLHTDTQYF. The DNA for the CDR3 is TGCAGTGCTGAGAGCGGGGGACTCCACACAGATACGCAGTATTTT.

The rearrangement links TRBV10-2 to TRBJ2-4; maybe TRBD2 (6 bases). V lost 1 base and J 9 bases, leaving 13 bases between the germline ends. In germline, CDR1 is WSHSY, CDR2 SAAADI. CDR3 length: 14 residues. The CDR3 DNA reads TGCGCCAGCAGTGAGTTGCGGGGCGGTGGCATTCAGTACTTC. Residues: CASSELRGGGIQYF.

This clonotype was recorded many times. The CDR3 coding sequence is TGTGCCAGCAGCTTTCGGCGATCGGGCACTGAAGCTTTCTTT. It yields the protein CASSFRRSGTEAFF. The rearrangement joins TRBV5-5 to TRBJ1-1; D is unresolved. Looked up from germline, CDR1 is SGHKS and CDR2 is YYEKEE (reference sequence). Trimming removed 2 bases at V and 4 bases at J, with 12 bases between. The CDR3 contains 14 residues. The full variable domain, completed using reference TRBV5-5 and TRBJ1-1, is DAGVTQSPTHLIKTRGQQVTLRCSPISGHKSVSWYQQVLGQGPQFIFQYYEKEERGRGNFPDRFSARQFPNYSSELNVNALLLGDSALYLCASSFRRSGTEAFFGQGTRLTVV.

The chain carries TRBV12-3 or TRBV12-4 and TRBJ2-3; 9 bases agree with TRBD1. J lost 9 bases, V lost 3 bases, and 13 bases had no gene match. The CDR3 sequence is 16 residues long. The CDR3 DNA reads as TGTGCCAGCAGTTTCCAAGGGACAGGGCCTGAAGGCACGCAGTATTTT. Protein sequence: CASSFQGTGPEGTQYF.

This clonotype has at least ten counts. The CDR3 sequence: CSASTRRAGSPLHF. CDR3 DNA: TGCAGTGCTAGTACCAGAAGGGCGGGTTCACCCCTCCACTTT. The chain links TRBV20-1 to TRBJ1-6; no firm D call. Trimming removed 3 bases from V and 9 bases from J, with 15 bases in between. Germline assignment: CDR1 DFQATT and CDR2 SNEGSKA (reference sequence). The CDR3 loop spans 14 amino acids.

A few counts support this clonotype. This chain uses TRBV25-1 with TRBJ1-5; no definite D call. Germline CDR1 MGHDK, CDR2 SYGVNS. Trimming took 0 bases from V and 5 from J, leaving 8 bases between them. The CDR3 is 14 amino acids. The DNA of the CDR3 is TGTGCCAGCAGTGAATATGGGTCTTATCAGCCCCAGCATTTT. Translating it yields CASSEYGSYQPQHF.

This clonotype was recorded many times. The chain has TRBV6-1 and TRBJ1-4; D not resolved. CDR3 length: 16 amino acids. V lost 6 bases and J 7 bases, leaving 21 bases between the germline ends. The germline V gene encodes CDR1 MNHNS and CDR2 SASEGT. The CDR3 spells CASSARTAGLVEKLFF. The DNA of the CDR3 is TGTGCCAGCAGCGCCAGGACGGCTGGTCTTGTTGAAAAACTGTTTTTT.

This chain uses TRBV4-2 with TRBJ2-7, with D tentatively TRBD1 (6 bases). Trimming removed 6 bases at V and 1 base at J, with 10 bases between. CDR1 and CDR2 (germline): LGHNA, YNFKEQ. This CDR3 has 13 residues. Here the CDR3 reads CASSRDTSYEQYV. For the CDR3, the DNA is TGTGCCAGCAGTAGGGACACGTCCTACGAGCAGTACGTC.

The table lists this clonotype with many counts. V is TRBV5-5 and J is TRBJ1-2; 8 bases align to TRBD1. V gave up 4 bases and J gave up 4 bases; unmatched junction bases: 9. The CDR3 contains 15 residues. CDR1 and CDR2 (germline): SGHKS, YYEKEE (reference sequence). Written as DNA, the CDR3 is TGTGCCAGCAGCCCCCAGACAGGGGATGTCTATGGCTACACCTTC. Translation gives CASSPQTGDVYGYTF.

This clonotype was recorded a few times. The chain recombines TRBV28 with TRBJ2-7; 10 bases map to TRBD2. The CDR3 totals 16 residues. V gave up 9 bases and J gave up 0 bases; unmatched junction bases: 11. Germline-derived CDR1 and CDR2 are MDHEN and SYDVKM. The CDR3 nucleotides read TGTGCCAGGGAGCTAGCGGGGGCGCGGAGCTCCTACGAGCAGTACGTC. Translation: CARELAGARSSYEQYV.

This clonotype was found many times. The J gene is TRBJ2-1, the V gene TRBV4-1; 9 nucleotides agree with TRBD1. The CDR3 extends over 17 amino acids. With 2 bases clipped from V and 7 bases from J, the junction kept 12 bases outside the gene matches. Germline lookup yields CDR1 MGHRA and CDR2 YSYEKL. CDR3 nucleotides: TGCGCCAGCAGCCAAAAAGGTGGACAGGGGATTCAAAATGAGCAGTTCTTC. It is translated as CASSQKGGQGIQNEQFF.

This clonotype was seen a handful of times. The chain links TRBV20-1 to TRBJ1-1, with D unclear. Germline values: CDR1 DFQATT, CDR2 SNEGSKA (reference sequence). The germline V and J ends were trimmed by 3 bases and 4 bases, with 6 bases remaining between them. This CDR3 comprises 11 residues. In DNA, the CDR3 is TGCAGTGCTAGCTCTAGCACTGAAGCTTTCTTT. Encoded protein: CSASSSTEAFF.